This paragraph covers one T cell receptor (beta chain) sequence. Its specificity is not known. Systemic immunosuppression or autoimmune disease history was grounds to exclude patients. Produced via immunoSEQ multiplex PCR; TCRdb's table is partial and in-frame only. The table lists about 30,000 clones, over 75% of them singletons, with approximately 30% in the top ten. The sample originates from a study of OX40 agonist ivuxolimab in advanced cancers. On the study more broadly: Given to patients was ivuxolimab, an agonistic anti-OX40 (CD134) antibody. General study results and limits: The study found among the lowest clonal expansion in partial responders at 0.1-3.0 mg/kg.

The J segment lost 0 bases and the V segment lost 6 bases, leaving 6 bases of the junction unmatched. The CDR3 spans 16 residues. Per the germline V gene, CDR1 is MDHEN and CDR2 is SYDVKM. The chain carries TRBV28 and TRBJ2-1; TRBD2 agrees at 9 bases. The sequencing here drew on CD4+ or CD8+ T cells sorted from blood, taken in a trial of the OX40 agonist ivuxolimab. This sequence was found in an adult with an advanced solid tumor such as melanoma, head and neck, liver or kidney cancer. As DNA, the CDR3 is TGTGCCAGCAGCCCTAGCGGGATTAGCTCCTACAATGAGCAGTTCTTC. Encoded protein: CASSPSGISSYNEQFF.